Shown below are 31 T cell receptor beta chains from a single sample sequenced in a study of T cell responses to AZD1222 COVID-19 vaccine (dated by TCRdb to about 2021). Library creation used the immunoSEQ multiplex PCR assay. What TCRdb holds here is the immuneACCESS table cut down to in-frame rearrangements. Part of the clones is not present; checked against another copy, under half of the missing clones reflect an unresolved V gene, and the others are unexplained. This sample is represented by roughly 150,000 clones; about 90% of them were singletons. The ten top clones hold roughly 3.8% of the sample. The time point label, as the study defines it: about 28 days (+/-7) after the second vaccine dose. Sample: peripheral blood, taken 28 days after the second AZD1222 dose. These TCRs come from an adult who received the AZD1222 COVID-19 vaccine.

The chain joins TRBV6-5 to TRBJ1-3; D unclear. Trimming removed 7 bases from V and 3 bases from J, with 13 bases in between. The germline V gene has CDR1 MNHEY and CDR2 SVGAGI. The CDR3 has 14 residues. The CDR3 protein is CASTPLPFGNTIYF. As DNA, the CDR3 is TGTGCCAGCACGCCGCTTCCCTTTGGAAACACCATATATTTT.

This chain links TRBV9 with TRBJ1-4; D unclear. Per germline, CDR1 SGDLS and CDR2 YYNGEE. The germline V and J ends were trimmed by 0 bases and 0 bases, with 9 bases remaining between them. The CDR3 extends over 16 amino acids. The CDR3 coding sequence is TGTGCCAGCAGCGTAGGGTCGAGTGCAACTAATGAAAAACTGTTTTTT. Residues: CASSVGSSATNEKLFF.

The chain joins TRBV6-5 to TRBJ2-3, with D tentatively TRBD2 (5 bases). This CDR3 has 15 amino acids. Trimming cost V 0 bases and J 3 bases, with 10 bases left between them. Germline lookup yields CDR1 MNHEY and CDR2 SVGAGI. CDR3 nucleotides: TGTGCCAGCAGTTACTCGGAGGCCAGTACAGATACGCAGTATTTT. Residues: CASSYSEASTDTQYF.

This clone turned up a few times. The CDR3 loop reads CASSHPGDTEAFF. The CDR3 coding sequence is TGTGCCAGCAGCCACCCAGGGGACACTGAAGCTTTCTTT. The chain joins TRBV14 to TRBJ1-1; D may be TRBD1 (6 bases). With 3 bases removed from V and 3 bases from J, the gap between germline ends came to 8 bases. Germline V CDR1 and CDR2: SGHDN, FVKESK. The CDR3 extends over 13 amino acids.

The chain is built from TRBV7-2 and TRBJ2-7, with TRBD2 matching over 7 bases. The trim removed 5 bases at V and 0 bases at J, leaving 7 bases unmatched. This CDR3 region has 15 residues. The germline V gene encodes CDR1 SGHTA and CDR2 FQGNSA. CDR3 sequence: CASSLLGGSSYEQYF. The CDR3 nucleotides read TGTGCCAGCAGCCTACTAGGCGGGAGCTCCTACGAGCAGTACTTC.

This chain links TRBV5-1 with TRBJ2-2, with TRBD2 matching over 12 bases. The V segment lost 6 bases and the J segment 1 base; nucleotides outside the gene matches: 1. The CDR3 covers 15 residues. Germline CDR1 reads SGHRS; CDR2 reads YFSETQ. This CDR3 is CASKLAGGNTGELFF. In DNA form, the CDR3 reads TGCGCCAGCAAACTAGCGGGGGGGAACACCGGGGAGCTGTTTTTT.

The chain couples TRBV19 to TRBJ2-7; 15 bases map to TRBD2. The CDR3 totals 17 residues. V shed 4 bases and J 5 bases; nucleotides not matched to a gene: 9. Per the germline V gene, CDR1 is LNHDA and CDR2 is SQIVND (reference sequence). The CDR3, as DNA: TGTGCCAGTAGTACCCTCGGACTAGCGGGAGGGCCCAACGAGCAGTACTTC. Translating gives CASSTLGLAGGPNEQYF.

The chain recombines TRBV2 with TRBJ1-1; D remains ambiguous. V was shortened by 1 base and J by 8 bases, with 11 bases between the two germline ends. Germline V gives CDR1 SNHLY, CDR2 FYNNEI. The CDR3 totals 13 residues. The CDR3 protein is CASSEGPGREAFF. CDR3 coding DNA: TGTGCCAGCAGTGAAGGGCCGGGCCGGGAAGCTTTCTTT. Complete variable domain (other parts from reference TRBV2 and TRBJ1-1): EPEVTQTPSHQVTQMGQEVILRCVPISNHLYFYWYRQILGQKVEFLVSFYNNEISEKSEIFDDQFSVERPDGSNFTLKIRSTKLEDSAMYFCASSEGPGREAFFGQGTRLTVV.

The chain joins TRBV7-6 to TRBJ2-1; D call uncertain. The CDR3 loop spans 11 amino acids. Germline-derived CDR1 and CDR2 are SGHVS and FNYEAQ. V dropped 1 base and J dropped 7 bases, with 2 bases sitting between them. CDR3 DNA sequence: TGTGCCAGCAGCTTAGGGAATGAGCAGTTCTTC. Translating gives CASSLGNEQFF.

The chain couples TRBV4-3 to TRBJ1-1, with D perhaps matching TRBD1 (6 bases). The length of the CDR3 is 14 residues. Germline CDR1 and CDR2: LGHNA and YSLEER. Trimming took off 5 bases at V and 7 bases at J, with 17 bases between the two ends. CDR3 loop: CASSRYRERDEAFF. DNA of the CDR3: TGCGCCAGCAGCAGGTACAGGGAACGGGATGAAGCTTTCTTT.

The gene calls are TRBV7-9 and TRBJ2-1; D not resolved. Germline-derived CDR1 and CDR2 are SEHNR and FQNEAQ (reference sequence). This CDR3 comprises 13 residues. V was trimmed by 1 base and J by 5 bases, leaving 6 bases between them. CDR3: CASSLGRNNEQFF. The CDR3 DNA reads TGTGCCAGCAGCTTAGGACGGAACAATGAGCAGTTCTTC.

This clone has a single count. The chain recombines TRBV19 with TRBJ1-2; TRBD1 matches at 8 bases. Germline loops: CDR1 LNHDA, CDR2 SQIVND (reference sequence). CDR3 size: 13 residues. The J segment lost 4 bases and the V segment lost 7 bases, leaving 5 bases of the junction unmatched. DNA of the CDR3: TGTGCCAGTATCGGGCAGGGGGCCTATGGCTACACCTTC. This gives the protein CASIGQGAYGYTF.

The chain links TRBV5-4 to TRBJ1-2, with D maybe TRBD1 (6 bases). Germline values: CDR1 SGHNT, CDR2 YYREEE (reference sequence). Trimming removed 0 bases at V and 2 bases at J, with 11 bases between. This CDR3 is built from 15 residues. DNA of the CDR3: TGTGCCAGCAGCTTGGAACGGGGGGCCAACTATGGCTACACCTTC. Translated: CASSLERGANYGYTF. Full variable domain (remainder filled in from reference TRBV5-4 and TRBJ1-2): ETGVTQSPTHLIKTRGQQVTLRCSSQSGHNTVSWYQQALGQGPQFIFQYYREEENGRGNFPPRFSGLQFPNYSSELNVNALELDDSALYLCASSLERGANYGYTFGSGTRLTVV.

The genes are TRBV4-1 and TRBJ2-2, with 10 bases that match TRBD1. This CDR3 is 15 amino acids long. Germline assignment: CDR1 MGHRA and CDR2 YSYEKL. V dropped 4 bases and J dropped 3; count of bases not matched to a gene: 2. The CDR3 protein is CASSPGQGYTGELFF. CDR3 nucleotide sequence: TGCGCCAGCAGCCCGGGACAGGGGTACACCGGGGAGCTGTTTTTT.

This sequence joins TRBV18 and TRBJ1-2; D is perhaps TRBD1 (5 bases). CDR3 length equals 13 residues. Germline CDR1 and CDR2: KGHSH and LQKENI. Trimming removed 1 base at V and 4 bases at J, with 7 bases between. CDR3 loop: CASSPLQGYGYTF. The CDR3 DNA sequence: TGTGCCAGCTCACCACTGCAGGGCTATGGCTACACCTTC.

V usage is TRBV27 and J usage is TRBJ2-7, with D possibly being TRBD1 or TRBD2 (5 bases each). Germline V gene data show CDR1 as MNHEY and CDR2 as SMNVEV (reference sequence). V was clipped by 5 bases and J by 5 bases, with 19 bases between them. The CDR3 totals 15 residues. CDR3 in amino acids: CASSRRDRTDNEQYF. In nucleotides, the CDR3 is TGTGCCAGCAGTCGTAGGGACCGGACGGACAACGAGCAGTACTTC.

The gene calls are TRBV19 and TRBJ1-5; TRBD1 matches 10 bases. Trimming took 8 bases from V and 1 from J; bases not matched to a gene: 8. The CDR3 is 16 amino acids. Germline assignment: CDR1 LNHDA and CDR2 SQIVND (reference sequence). CDR3 region: CASEKTGGWSNQPQHF. Here the CDR3 DNA reads TGTGCCAGTGAAAAGACAGGGGGCTGGAGCAATCAGCCCCAGCATTTT.

The gene calls are TRBV19 and TRBJ1-1; no clear D. This CDR3 region has 14 residues. The germline CDR1 and CDR2 sequences are LNHDA and SQIVND (reference sequence). Trimming took off 4 bases at V and 0 bases at J, with 9 bases between the two ends. This chain's CDR3 is CASSTPGLNTEAFF. For the CDR3, the DNA is TGTGCCAGTAGTACGCCAGGATTGAACACTGAAGCTTTCTTT. Full variable domain (missing parts from reference TRBV19 and TRBJ1-1): DGGITQSPKYLFRKEGQNVTLSCEQNLNHDAMYWYRQDPGQGLRLIYYSQIVNDFQKGDIAEGYSVSREKKESFPLTVTSAQKNPTAFYLCASSTPGLNTEAFFGQGTRLTVV.

This clone was counted a single time. The chain has TRBV7-2 and TRBJ2-3; no clear D gene. Trimming stripped 4 bases from V and 0 bases from J, with 11 bases between. The CDR3 is 15 residues long. Germline-derived CDR1 and CDR2 are SGHTA and FQGNSA. The CDR3 DNA sequence: TGTGCCAGCAGCTATAACGGACGGAGCACAGATACGCAGTATTTT. This sequence encodes CASSYNGRSTDTQYF.

J is TRBJ2-1 and V is TRBV7-3; 8 bases fit TRBD2. Germline loops: CDR1 SGHTA, CDR2 FQGTGA. Unmatched junction bases numbered 7, after V lost 5 bases and J lost 4 bases. CDR3 length equals 15 residues. In nucleotides, the CDR3 is TGTGCCAGCAGCCCCCCGGGGGGGTATTACAATGAGCAGTTCTTC. This translates into CASSPPGGYYNEQFF.

V gene TRBV5-6 combines with J gene TRBJ1-1; a possible D gene is TRBD1 (5 bases). Germline V gene sequence: CDR1 SGHDT, CDR2 YYEEEE. V was cut by 4 bases and J by 9 bases, with 28 bases left in between. The CDR3 contains 17 residues. CDR3 protein: CASSPTGTFGDELKAFF. The CDR3 coding sequence is TGTGCCAGCAGCCCCACGGGGACTTTCGGGGATGAACTCAAAGCTTTCTTT. Looking up the rest from reference TRBV5-6 and TRBJ1-1 gives the full variable domain: DAGVTQSPTHLIKTRGQQVTLRCSPKSGHDTVSWYQQALGQGPQFIFQYYEEEERQRGNFPDRFSGHQFPNYSSELNVNALLLGDSALYLCASSPTGTFGDELKAFFGQGTRLTVV.

The chain recombines TRBV7-9 with TRBJ2-1, with TRBD2 matching 9 bases. CDR1 is SEHNR, CDR2 FQNEAQ, per germline (reference sequence). V lost 8 bases and J lost 5; bases outside the gene matches: 13. There are 16 residues in the CDR3. CDR3 protein: CASQVAGVTNDNEQFF. As DNA, the CDR3 is TGTGCCAGCCAAGTAGCGGGAGTAACCAACGACAATGAGCAGTTCTTC.

This CDR3 reads CASSPSTGGNQPQHF. The CDR3 nucleotides are TGTGCCAGCAGTCCGTCGACAGGTGGCAATCAGCCCCAGCATTTT. The rearrangement links TRBV27 to TRBJ1-5; a weak D match, TRBD1 (6 bases). The CDR3 loop spans 15 amino acids. Germline lookup yields CDR1 MNHEY and CDR2 SMNVEV (reference sequence). V lost 5 bases, J lost 2 bases, and 13 bases lay in between.

This chain links TRBV13 with TRBJ1-3; TRBD1 matches at 12 bases. Trimming cost V 4 bases and J 2 bases; bases outside gene matches: 12. This CDR3 has 19 residues. Germline CDR1 reads PRHDT; CDR2 reads FYEKMQ (reference sequence). The CDR3, as DNA: TGTGCCAGCAGCTCCCGGGACAGGGGGCTTATCCGTACTGGAAACACCATATATTTT. As protein: CASSSRDRGLIRTGNTIYF.

This clone was found a few times. V is TRBV18 and J is TRBJ1-4, with D possibly TRBD1 on 5 matching bases. Trimming removed 6 bases from V and 6 bases from J, with 17 bases in between. Germline assignment: CDR1 KGHSH and CDR2 LQKENI. The CDR3 contains 15 residues. The CDR3 region has the DNA TGTGCCAGCTCCGCTAAAACAGGAGTAGATGAAAAACTGTTTTTT. Its protein product is CASSAKTGVDEKLFF.

The V and J genes are TRBV5-1 and TRBJ2-2; D is uncertain. The CDR3 loop spans 14 amino acids. V lost 0 bases and J 4 bases, leaving 7 bases between the germline ends. In germline, CDR1 is SGHRS, CDR2 YFSETQ. This CDR3 is CASSLVSGTGELFF. DNA of the CDR3: TGCGCCAGCAGCTTGGTCTCGGGCACCGGGGAGCTGTTTTTT.

This clone occurred a few times. The chain joins TRBV6-2 or TRBV6-3 to TRBJ2-4; D gene unclear. The V end lost 0 bases, the J end lost 1 base, and 4 bases lay between the germline ends. CDR3 size: 14 residues. Per germline, CDR1 MNHEY and CDR2 SVGEGT. CDR3 DNA sequence: TGTGCCAGCAGTTACTCGGGGGCCAAAAACATTCAGTACTTC. Translating gives CASSYSGAKNIQYF.

The genes are TRBV7-2 and TRBJ2-5; possible D gene TRBD1, 5 bases. Germline V lookup: CDR1 SGHTA, CDR2 FQGNSA. The CDR3 sequence is 15 residues long. Trimming took off 0 bases at V and 1 base at J, with 9 bases between the two ends. The CDR3 is CASSLALGRQETQYF. As DNA, the CDR3 is TGTGCCAGCAGCTTAGCTTTGGGGCGCCAAGAGACCCAGTACTTC.

The chain recombines TRBV5-8 with TRBJ1-4, with D tentatively TRBD1 (5 bases). V was trimmed by 4 bases and J by 6 bases, leaving 13 bases between them. Germline CDR1 SGHTS, CDR2 YDEGEE. This CDR3 comprises 14 residues. CDR3 amino acids: CASSPGGSDEKLFF. The CDR3 region has the DNA TGTGCCAGCAGCCCGGGGGGGAGTGATGAAAAACTGTTTTTT.

The rearrangement links TRBV5-6 to TRBJ1-5, with D maybe TRBD1 (5 bases). CDR1 is SGHDT and CDR2 is YYEEEE in the germline V gene. This CDR3 is 16 amino acids long. Trimming cost V 4 bases and J 3 bases, with 17 bases left between them. CDR3 residues: CASSLQANPINQPQHF. In DNA, the CDR3 is TGTGCCAGCAGCCTACAGGCGAACCCAATCAATCAGCCCCAGCATTTT.

The chain uses TRBV5-4 and TRBJ2-5; 8 bases are a match to TRBD1. The CDR3 is made up of 16 amino acids. V lost 1 base to trimming and J lost 5 bases; unmatched junction nucleotides: 10. Germline CDR1 is SGHNT and CDR2 is YYREEE (reference sequence). The CDR3 here is CASSLTRGRGMETQYF. CDR3 sequence (DNA): TGTGCCAGCAGCTTGACCAGGGGGCGCGGAATGGAGACCCAGTACTTC.